This T cell receptor (beta chain) was found in a study of OX40 agonist ivuxolimab in advanced cancers. The wider study: Every 2 weeks, ivuxolimab was infused into the patients intravenously at between 0.01 and 10 mg/kg. Broader study findings: CD8+ T cells (on average) carried more expanded clones than CD4+ T cells. The work left the antigen specificity of expanded peripheral T cells undetermined.

In its sample, this clone was seen a few times. Its antigen is not known. TCRdb keeps only in-frame clones here, not all; method: immunoSEQ multiplex PCR. Here the sample spans roughly 71,000 clones, around 83% being singletons. Per the germline V gene, CDR1 is SEHNR and CDR2 is FQNEAQ (reference sequence). Trimming cost V 1 base and J 0 bases, with 19 bases left between them. The CDR3 is made up of 19 amino acids. The source was CD4+ or CD8+ T cells sorted from blood, collected in a trial of the OX40 agonist ivuxolimab. The V call is TRBV7-9, the J call TRBJ2-4, with D unresolved. This receptor was taken from an adult with an advanced solid tumor such as melanoma, head and neck, liver or kidney cancer. The CDR3 DNA reads as TGTGCCAGCAGCTTAGGGTGGAGCCGCCTAACTGAAGCCAAAAACATTCAGTACTTC. Its protein product is CASSLGWSRLTEAKNIQYF.